This TCR beta chain was sequenced for a study of patients and donors after allogeneic stem cell transplantation. One entry per CDR3 protein results from TCRdb running MiXCR on the RT-PCR reads. The sample includes fewer than 25,000 distinct CDR3 sequences, around 30% seen only once; the top ten take 40% to 55%. The germline V gene encodes CDR1 MGHDK and CDR2 SYGVNS. With V trimmed by 5 bases and J by 2 bases, 2 bases remained unmatched. This CDR3 spans 13 amino acids. The clonotype was recovered from a human donor who was either an allogeneic HSCT recipient or a stem cell or donor lymphocyte infusion donor (not recorded which). It is not recorded whose cells these are; they may come from a transplant donor. The chain uses TRBV25-1 and TRBJ2-5; 7 nucleotides agree with TRBD1. The sequencing sample was made of blood, either unsorted or a sorted T cell fraction (not recorded which). CDR3 amino acids: CASSSRGQETQYF. The CDR3 coding sequence is TGTGCCAGCAGTAGCAGGGGGCAAGAGACCCAGTACTTC.